Below are 10 T cell receptor beta chains sequenced from a single sample in a study of blood T cell repertoires in COVID-19 (dated by TCRdb to 2020 to 2021). Library prep was done by the immunoSEQ multiplex PCR assay. What TCRdb holds here is the immuneACCESS table cut down to in-frame rearrangements. Part of the clones is not present; checked against another copy, under half of the missing clones reflect an unresolved V gene, and the others are unexplained. This sample is represented by 100,000 or so clones; around 92% of them were singletons. The ten largest make up approximately 5.4% of the sample. The specimen was peripheral blood. These receptors were obtained from a middle-aged man with active COVID-19.

This clone was observed a handful of times. The rearrangement joins TRBV28 to TRBJ2-7, with unresolved D. Looked up from germline, CDR1 is MDHEN and CDR2 is SYDVKM. The CDR3 sequence is 13 residues long. Trimming took 6 bases from V and 3 from J, leaving 12 bases between them. The CDR3 protein is CASSLPRRYEQYF. CDR3 DNA: TGTGCCAGCAGCCTCCCTAGGCGCTACGAGCAGTACTTC.

This chain joins TRBV13 and TRBJ2-7; 7 bases fit TRBD2. The CDR3 spans 15 residues. CDR1 and CDR2 (germline): PRHDT, FYEKMQ (reference sequence). The V segment lost 4 bases and the J segment 4 bases; nucleotides outside the gene matches: 10. In DNA form, the CDR3 reads TGTGCCAGCAGCTCCTTTTCAGCGGGATTATACGAGCAGTACTTC. Translating it yields CASSSFSAGLYEQYF.

The chain uses TRBV5-1 and TRBJ1-6; 7 nucleotides agree with TRBD1. The CDR3 sequence is 15 residues long. Per the germline V gene, CDR1 is SGHRS and CDR2 is YFSETQ. V trimming: 0 bases; J trimming: 7 bases; junction bases outside the gene matches: 4. The CDR3 protein is CASSLEGQRNSPLHF. The CDR3 bases are TGCGCCAGCAGCTTGGAGGGACAGAGAAATTCACCCCTCCACTTT.

This chain connects TRBV27 to TRBJ2-1; 9 positions agree with TRBD2. The CDR3 sequence is 15 residues long. V shed 4 bases, J shed 6 bases, and the junction held 7 bases outside the gene matches. Germline CDR1 and CDR2: MNHEY and SMNVEV (reference sequence). CDR3 DNA: TGTGCCAGCAGTTATCCGGGACTAGCTTCCAATGAGCAGTTCTTC. This translates into CASSYPGLASNEQFF.

This chain connects TRBV5-1 to TRBJ2-7; D is unclear. There are 13 residues in the CDR3. Looked up from germline, CDR1 is SGHRS and CDR2 is YFSETQ. V shed 7 bases and J shed 4 bases, with 15 bases lying between them. CDR3 coding DNA: TGCGCCAGCGGCCAGTCTGGGCCATACGAGCAGTACTTC. Translation: CASGQSGPYEQYF.

V and J are TRBV5-3 and TRBJ2-3, with 9 bases that match TRBD2. TRBV5-3 is annotated as an ORF whose role is uncertain. J gave up 2 bases and V 8 bases, and 15 bases lay outside the gene matches. There are 17 residues in the CDR3. The CDR3 protein is CASVTSGPLGLTDTQYF. The DNA of the CDR3 is TGTGCCAGTGTCACTAGCGGGCCGCTCGGCCTCACAGATACGCAGTATTTT.

V and J are TRBV28 and TRBJ2-1, with 10 bases aligning to TRBD2. The length of the CDR3 is 16 residues. The V gene's germline CDR1 is MDHEN and CDR2 SYDVKM. J was trimmed by 8 bases and V by 6 bases; bases with no gene match: 13. CDR3 amino acids: CASSSPSSGSWHEQFF. DNA for the CDR3: TGTGCCAGCAGCTCTCCCTCTAGCGGGAGCTGGCATGAGCAGTTCTTC.

This chain links TRBV7-9 with TRBJ1-2; 7 nucleotides agree with TRBD1. J was trimmed by 8 bases and V by 5 bases; bases with no gene match: 11. Germline lookup yields CDR1 SEHNR and CDR2 FQNEAQ (reference sequence). This CDR3 spans 14 amino acids. This CDR3 reads CASSPSGQLEGYTF. The CDR3 nucleotides read TGTGCCAGCAGCCCCTCGGGACAGTTAGAGGGCTACACCTTC.

The genes are TRBV7-3 and TRBJ2-7, with 10 nucleotides matching TRBD2. V trimming: 3 bases; J trimming: 0 bases; junction bases outside the gene matches: 5. The CDR3 totals 16 residues. Germline V lookup: CDR1 SGHTA, CDR2 FQGTGA. The CDR3 region is CASSLGPSGSSYEQYF. The CDR3 DNA reads as TGTGCCAGCAGCTTGGGGCCTAGCGGGAGCTCCTACGAGCAGTACTTC.

CDR3 amino acids: CASSPRDKSSYEQYF. The CDR3 nucleotides read TGTGCCAGCAGCCCCCGGGACAAGAGCTCCTACGAGCAGTACTTC. The V call is TRBV3-1 (or the pseudogene TRBV3-2), the J call TRBJ2-7, with D tentatively TRBD1 (6 bases). Germline values: CDR1 LGHDT, CDR2 YNNKEL (reference sequence). V dropped 4 bases and J dropped 0 bases, with 13 bases sitting between them. This CDR3 is 15 amino acids long.